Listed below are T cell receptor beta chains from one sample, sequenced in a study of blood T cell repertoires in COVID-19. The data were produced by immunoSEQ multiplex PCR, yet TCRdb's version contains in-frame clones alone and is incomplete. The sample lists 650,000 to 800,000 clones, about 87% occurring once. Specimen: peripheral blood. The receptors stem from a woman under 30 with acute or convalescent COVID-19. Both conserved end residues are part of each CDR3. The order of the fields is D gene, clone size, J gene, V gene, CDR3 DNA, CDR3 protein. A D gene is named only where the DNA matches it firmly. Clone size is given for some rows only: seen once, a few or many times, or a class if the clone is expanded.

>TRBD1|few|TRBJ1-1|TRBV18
TGTGCCAGCTCACCAACGACAGGGGGCCGAACTGAAGCTTTCTTT
CASSPTTGGRTEAFF
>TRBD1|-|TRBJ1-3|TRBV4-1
TGCGCCAGCAGCCAAGAGGACAGGACGCTCTCTGGAAACACCATATATTTT
CASSQEDRTLSGNTIYF
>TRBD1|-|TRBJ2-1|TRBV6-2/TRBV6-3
TGTGCCAGCAGCCATCTCCGGGACAGGGAGATCAATGAGCAGTTCTTC
CASSHLRDREINEQFF
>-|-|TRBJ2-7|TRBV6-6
TGTGCCAGCGGGATAGCGGAGTCCTACGAGCAGTACTTC
CASGIAESYEQYF
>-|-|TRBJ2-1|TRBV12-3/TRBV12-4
TGTGCCAGCAGTTTGGTGGGAGCCAATGAGCAGTTCTTC
CASSLVGANEQFF
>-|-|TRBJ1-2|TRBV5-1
TGCGCCAGCAGCTTGGAACAGGCATATGGGGTTAACTATGGCTACACCTTC
CASSLEQAYGVNYGYTF
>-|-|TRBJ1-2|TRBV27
TGTGCCACCGGATTAAGTGGGGGGTACACCTTC
CATGLSGGYTF
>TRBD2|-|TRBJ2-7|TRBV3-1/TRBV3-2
TGTGCCAGCAGCCAAGGGTGGGGGGGAGAAGAGCAGTACTTC
CASSQGWGGEEQYF
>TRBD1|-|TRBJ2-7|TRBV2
TGTGCCAGCAGACCACCGGGACAGCGATACGAGCAGTACTTC
CASRPPGQRYEQYF
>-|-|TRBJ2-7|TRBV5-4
TGTGCCAGCAGTCCCGACCAGGGGTACGAGCAGTACTTC
CASSPDQGYEQYF
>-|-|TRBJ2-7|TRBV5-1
TGCGCCAGCAGCCCTAGCGAGAGCGCTCTCGAGCAGTACTTC
CASSPSESALEQYF
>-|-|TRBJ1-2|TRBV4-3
TGCGCCAGCAGCCAAGACCGTACAGGGCCGTTCTATGGCTACACATTC
CASSQDRTGPFYGYTF
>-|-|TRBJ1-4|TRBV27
TGTGCCAGCAGTTCCCCCCGACCAGGTCCTAAAGGGGGTGAAAAACTGTTTTTT
CASSSPRPGPKGGEKLFF
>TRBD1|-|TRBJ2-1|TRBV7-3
TGTGCCAGCAGCTGGGGACAGGGGGAGGAAAATGAGCAGTTCTTC
CASSWGQGEENEQFF
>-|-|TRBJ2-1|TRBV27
TGTGCCAGCAGTTTATGGGGTAACATAGGGACAACCTACAATGAGCAGTTCTTC
CASSLWGNIGTTYNEQFF
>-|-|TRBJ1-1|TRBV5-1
TGCGCCAGCAGTCTAGGAATGAACACTGAAGCTTTCTTT
CASSLGMNTEAFF
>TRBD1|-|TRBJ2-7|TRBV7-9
TGTGCCAGCAGCCCAGACCTTGGGACAGGGAGTCATTTGGAGCAGTACTTC
CASSPDLGTGSHLEQYF
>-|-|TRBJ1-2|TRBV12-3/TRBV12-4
TGTGCCAGCGGGGCGGTCAGGGACTATGGCTACACCTTC
CASGAVRDYGYTF
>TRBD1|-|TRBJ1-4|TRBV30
TGTGCCTGTTCCGGGACAGGGGGGATTACTGAAAAACTGTTTTTT
CACSGTGGITEKLFF
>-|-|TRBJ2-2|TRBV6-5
TGTGCCAGCGGATTAGACAGGTCGGGCACCGGGGAGCTGTTTTTT
CASGLDRSGTGELFF
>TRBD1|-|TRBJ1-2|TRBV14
TGTGCCAGCAGCCCGCAGGGGACAGGGATTAACTATGGCTACACCTTC
CASSPQGTGINYGYTF
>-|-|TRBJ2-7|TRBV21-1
TGTGCCAGCAGCAACGACACGTACCCCTCCTACGAGCAGTACTTC
CASSNDTYPSYEQYF
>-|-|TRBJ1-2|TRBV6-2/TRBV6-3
TGTGCCAGCAGTTACTTCAGGGTGTTTGGCTACACCTTC
CASSYFRVFGYTF
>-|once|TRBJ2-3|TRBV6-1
TGTGCCAGCAGTGACCGGGAACCTTTTTGGACAGATACGCAGTATTTT
CASSDREPFWTDTQYF
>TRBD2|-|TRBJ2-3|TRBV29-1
TGCAGCGTCCGGACTAGCGGGGGCACAGATACGCAGTATTTT
CSVRTSGGTDTQYF
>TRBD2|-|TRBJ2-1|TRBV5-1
TGCGCCAGCAGCCCAAGCCACGGAGTGCCCGGGGGGGATGAGCAGTTCTTC
CASSPSHGVPGGDEQFF
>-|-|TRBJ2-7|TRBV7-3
TGTGCCAGCAGCCCAACGGGTCATGACTACGAGCAGTACTTC
CASSPTGHDYEQYF
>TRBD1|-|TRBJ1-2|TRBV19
TGTGCCAGTAGTAACCGGGACAGGACCTATGGCTACACCTTC
CASSNRDRTYGYTF
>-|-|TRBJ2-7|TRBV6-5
TGTGCCAGCAGTTCCGAGCGTATTGGCTCCTACGAGCAGTACTTC
CASSSERIGSYEQYF
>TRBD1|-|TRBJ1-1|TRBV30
TGTGCCTGGAACCAGGGGGCTAGGAACACTGAAGCTTTCTTT
CAWNQGARNTEAFF
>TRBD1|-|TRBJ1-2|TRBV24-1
TGTGCCACCCGCGCATCCGGGACAGGGGTCGGCTACACCTTC
CATRASGTGVGYTF
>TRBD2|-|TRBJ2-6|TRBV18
TGTGCCAGCTCACCGGGAGGGTCTGGGGCCAACGTCCTGACTTTC
CASSPGGSGANVLTF
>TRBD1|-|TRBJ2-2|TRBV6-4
TGTGCCAGCCGGAGGACAGGGCAGGGCACCGGGGAGCTGTTTTTT
CASRRTGQGTGELFF
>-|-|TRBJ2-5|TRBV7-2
TGTGCCAGCAGCTTAGCCTTTGGGGGCAGGACCCAGTACTTC
CASSLAFGGRTQYF
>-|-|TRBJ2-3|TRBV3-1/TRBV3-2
TGTGCCAGCAGCTATACAAGGAGTCAGGGGAATACGCAGTATTTT
CASSYTRSQGNTQYF
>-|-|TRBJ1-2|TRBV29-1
TGCAGCGTCCTCACACCCGCCGGGGTTGGCTACACCTTC
CSVLTPAGVGYTF
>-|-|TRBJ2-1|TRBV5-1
TGCGCCAGCAGTCGTAGACCCCAGGGGAATGAGCAGTTCTTC
CASSRRPQGNEQFF
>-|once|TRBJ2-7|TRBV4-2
TGTGCCAGCAGCCACGGCCCGGGGGTGTCCTACGAGCAGTACTTC
CASSHGPGVSYEQYF
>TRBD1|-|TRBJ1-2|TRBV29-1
TGCAGCGTTGTCGGGCAGGGGGTCGACTATGGCTACACCTTC
CSVVGQGVDYGYTF
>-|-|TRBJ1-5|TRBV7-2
TGTGCCAGCAGCCCTCGGGGAGGCTCCAATCAGCCCCAGCATTTT
CASSPRGGSNQPQHF
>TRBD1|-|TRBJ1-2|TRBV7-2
TGTGCCAGCAGCTTAGTATCGGGACAGGGGAATGCCTATGGCTACACCTTC
CASSLVSGQGNAYGYTF
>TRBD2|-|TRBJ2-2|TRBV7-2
TGTGCCAGCAGCGCCGGGACTAGCGGGGGGTACGGCGGGGAGCTGTTTTTT
CASSAGTSGGYGGELFF
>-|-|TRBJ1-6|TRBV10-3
TGTGCCATCGGAACCGGGAATTCACCCCTCCACTTT
CAIGTGNSPLHF
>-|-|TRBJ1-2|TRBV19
TGTGCCAGTAGTACAGGGGAAGCCTATGGCTACACCTTC
CASSTGEAYGYTF